These 21 T cell receptor beta chains share one sample of origin, sequenced in a study of control samples from healthy donors and cancer patients. Profiled with immunoSEQ multiplex PCR; TCRdb holds only in-frame clones, not every one. The data show 25,000 to 35,000 clones, less than 95% seen once. The sequencing input was blood. These receptors were obtained from a man aged 55 to 70 in good health.

The J gene is TRBJ1-1, the V gene TRBV18; D not resolved. The V end was cut by 3 bases, the J end by 2 bases, with 13 bases between. Germline V gene data show CDR1 as KGHSH and CDR2 as LQKENI. CDR3 size: 15 residues. For the CDR3, the DNA is TGTGCCAGCTCACCTGCCGCGAGGGCCAACACTGAAGCTTTCTTT. It yields the protein CASSPAARANTEAFF.

The chain couples TRBV5-5 to TRBJ1-5; D call uncertain. CDR3 length: 12 amino acids. Germline CDR1 SGHKS, CDR2 YYEKEE (reference sequence). V dropped 4 bases and J dropped 3 bases, with 5 bases sitting between them. The CDR3 sequence: CASSLPNQPQHF. The CDR3 nucleotides are TGTGCCAGCAGCCTACCCAATCAGCCCCAGCATTTT.

Concerning this clone: At one end the junction does not follow the germline gene, possibly because of a read error. This sequence joins TRBV6-5 and TRBJ1-2; weak D call: TRBD1 (5 bases). The germline V gene encodes CDR1 MNHEY and CDR2 SVGAGI. CDR3 length: 13 residues. CDR3 amino acids: CASTYGQGYGYTF. CDR3 coding DNA: TGTGCCAGCACTTACGGGCAGGGCTATGGCTACACCTTC.

The gene calls are TRBV13 and TRBJ2-1, with TRBD2 matching 8 bases. Germline values: CDR1 PRHDT, CDR2 FYEKMQ (reference sequence). V dropped 1 base and J dropped 7; count of bases not matched to a gene: 12. The CDR3 is made up of 17 amino acids. CDR3 in amino acids: CASSLDPWAGGRNEQFF. CDR3 nucleotide sequence: TGTGCCAGCAGCTTAGACCCCTGGGCGGGGGGCCGAAATGAGCAGTTCTTC.

The J gene is TRBJ1-2, the V gene TRBV30; D ambiguous. The V end was cut by 3 bases, the J end by 6 bases, with 14 bases between. The CDR3 is 13 amino acids. CDR1 is GTSNPN and CDR2 is SVGIG in the germline V gene (reference sequence). In nucleotides, the CDR3 is TGTGCCTGGAGGGCTCCCTTTCTGAATGGCTACACCTTC. This encodes CAWRAPFLNGYTF.

The genes are TRBV6-2 or TRBV6-3 and TRBJ2-5, with 9 bases aligning to TRBD1. Germline loops: CDR1 MNHEY, CDR2 SVGEGT. Trimming removed 2 bases from V and 7 bases from J; junction bases left unmatched: 2. This CDR3 spans 13 amino acids. The CDR3 reads CASSYQDRGTQYF. CDR3 in DNA: TGTGCCAGCAGTTACCAGGACAGGGGGACCCAGTACTTC.

The V call is TRBV5-1, the J call TRBJ2-2; 13 nucleotides align to TRBD2. Per germline, CDR1 SGHRS and CDR2 YFSETQ. The CDR3 contains 16 residues. Trimming at V came to 3 bases and at J to 3 bases, leaving 2 bases not matched to a gene. The chain's CDR3 is CASSSGLAGYTGELFF. CDR3 nucleotides: TGCGCCAGCAGCTCGGGACTAGCGGGGTACACCGGGGAGCTGTTTTTT. The complete variable domain, with remaining parts taken from reference TRBV5-1 and TRBJ2-2, reads KAGVTQTPRYLIKTRGQQVTLSCSPISGHRSVSWYQQTPGQGLQFLFEYFSETQRNKGNFPGRFSGRQFSNSRSEMNVSTLELGDSALYLCASSSGLAGYTGELFFGEGSRLTVL.

V gene TRBV27 combines with J gene TRBJ2-7; possibly TRBD1 or TRBD2 for D (6 bases each). This CDR3 has 14 amino acids. In germline, CDR1 is MNHEY, CDR2 SMNVEV (reference sequence). V was trimmed by 3 bases and J by 0 bases, leaving 9 bases between them. The CDR3 reads CASSFEGGSYEQYF. The CDR3, as DNA: TGTGCCAGCAGTTTTGAGGGGGGCTCCTACGAGCAGTACTTC.

The J gene is TRBJ2-3, the V gene TRBV20-1, with no clear D. The germline gives CDR1 DFQATT, CDR2 SNEGSKA (reference sequence). This CDR3 comprises 10 residues. The V end was cut by 6 bases, the J end by 5 bases, with 6 bases between. The CDR3 here is CSAVVDTQYF. Here the CDR3 DNA reads TGCAGTGCCGTCGTAGATACGCAGTATTTT.

This chain joins TRBV19 and TRBJ1-1; 9 nucleotides align to TRBD1. J was trimmed by 6 bases and V by 2 bases; bases with no gene match: 16. This CDR3 is 18 amino acids long. Germline-derived CDR1 and CDR2 are LNHDA and SQIVND (reference sequence). CDR3 nucleotide sequence: TGTGCCAGTAGTATACTGGACAGGGGTCCTGCCGTAAGCGCTGAAGCTTTCTTT. Its translation: CASSILDRGPAVSAEAFF.

The chain combines TRBV6-5 with TRBJ2-1, with a tentative D call TRBD2 (6 bases). The V end lost 6 bases, the J end lost 7 bases, and 7 bases lay between the germline ends. The germline gives CDR1 MNHEY, CDR2 SVGAGI. The CDR3 consists of 11 residues. The CDR3 loop reads CASSRGNEQFF. The CDR3 DNA reads as TGTGCCAGCAGCCGGGGGAATGAGCAGTTCTTC.

The CDR3: CASSQVTGAYEQYF. In DNA, the CDR3 is TGTGCCAGCTCACAGGTTACGGGAGCCTACGAGCAGTACTTC. V is TRBV18 and J is TRBJ2-7; possible D gene TRBD2, 6 bases. The ends were cut back, 4 bases at V and 2 bases at J, with 12 bases in the middle. CDR1 and CDR2 from the germline V gene are KGHSH and LQKENI. The CDR3 sequence is 14 residues long.

This clone appeared a single time. The rearrangement links TRBV4-2 to TRBJ2-3, with 10 bases that match TRBD2. The V gene's germline CDR1 is LGHNA and CDR2 YNFKEQ. The V and J ends lost 5 bases and 5 bases, in that order; junction bases with no gene match: 16. The CDR3 is 18 residues long. CDR3: CASSSAAGSGGAEDTQYF. CDR3 bases: TGTGCCAGCAGCTCAGCCGCCGGCAGCGGGGGGGCCGAAGATACGCAGTATTTT.

The CDR3 DNA reads as TGTGCCAGTAGTACACGGGGTAGCGGGGGTTCCTACGAGCAGTACTTC. The encoded protein is CASSTRGSGGSYEQYF. The chain has TRBV19 and TRBJ2-7, with 9 bases matching TRBD2. The V segment lost 4 bases and the J segment 1 base; nucleotides outside the gene matches: 8. Germline-derived CDR1 and CDR2 are LNHDA and SQIVND (reference sequence). The CDR3 has 16 residues. The variable domain in full, completed from reference TRBV19 and TRBJ2-7, reads DGGITQSPKYLFRKEGQNVTLSCEQNLNHDAMYWYRQDPGQGLRLIYYSQIVNDFQKGDIAEGYSVSREKKESFPLTVTSAQKNPTAFYLCASSTRGSGGSYEQYFGPGTRLTVT.

The rearrangement links TRBV28 to TRBJ1-1; tentatively, D is TRBD1 (5 bases). This CDR3 is built from 13 residues. Germline V lookup: CDR1 MDHEN, CDR2 SYDVKM. Trimming cost V 6 bases and J 0 bases, with 8 bases left between them. This chain's CDR3 is CASRVQVNTEAFF. The CDR3 coding sequence is TGTGCCAGCAGGGTACAGGTGAACACTGAAGCTTTCTTT.

V and J are TRBV9 and TRBJ1-2, with D uncertain. There are 13 residues in the CDR3. V was clipped by 2 bases and J by 0 bases, with 5 bases between them. Germline V gene data show CDR1 as SGDLS and CDR2 as YYNGEE. CDR3 in amino acids: CASSVGSNYGYTF. The DNA of the CDR3 is TGTGCCAGCAGCGTGGGATCTAACTATGGCTACACCTTC.

The chain links TRBV27 to TRBJ2-6; D gene uncertain. V lost 5 bases, J lost 1 base, and 6 bases lay in between. The germline V gene encodes CDR1 MNHEY and CDR2 SMNVEV (reference sequence). The CDR3 sequence is 14 residues long. The CDR3 loop is CASSQVSGANVLTF. The CDR3 coding sequence is TGTGCCAGCAGTCAGGTTTCTGGGGCCAACGTCCTGACTTTC.

The chain recombines TRBV19 with TRBJ2-3; 7 bases match TRBD2. Germline loops: CDR1 LNHDA, CDR2 SQIVND (reference sequence). This CDR3 has 13 amino acids. The junction had 7 bases not matched to a gene; V was cut back by 5 bases and J by 8 bases. CDR3 in amino acids: CASSLTSPGTQYF. The CDR3 region has the DNA TGTGCCAGTAGTTTGACTAGCCCGGGTACGCAGTATTTT.

The chain links TRBV4-3 to TRBJ2-3, with 8 bases that match TRBD2. The CDR3 consists of 14 residues. The junction had 4 bases not matched to a gene; V was cut back by 4 bases and J by 4 bases. In germline, CDR1 is LGHNA, CDR2 YSLEER. This CDR3 is CASSPRGAADTQYF. CDR3 DNA sequence: TGCGCCAGCAGCCCGCGGGGGGCGGCAGATACGCAGTATTTT.

The rearrangement joins TRBV4-2 to TRBJ1-2, with D hard to call. V was cut by 0 bases and J by 2 bases, with 10 bases left in between. In germline, CDR1 is LGHNA, CDR2 YNFKEQ. The CDR3 is 15 residues long. CDR3 sequence reads: CASSQDWAGNYGYTF. The CDR3 DNA follows: TGTGCCAGCAGCCAAGACTGGGCGGGAAACTATGGCTACACCTTC.

The CDR3 region has the DNA TGCAGCGCGGCTAGGGACCTACGCACCGGGGAGCTGTTTTTT. Translating it yields CSAARDLRTGELFF. This chain connects TRBV29-1 to TRBJ2-2; D could derive from TRBD1 or TRBD2 (5 bases each). Germline V gene lookup returns CDR1 SQVTM and CDR2 ANQGSEA. Trimming cost V 7 bases and J 4 bases, with 16 bases left between them. The CDR3 runs 14 residues.